The next 2 T cell receptor beta chains were all read from a single sample in a study of blood T cell repertoires in COVID-19. This table comes from immunoSEQ multiplex PCR, and its TCRdb copy is limited to in-frame clones, with some not included. Among some 460,000 clones listed, roughly 90% were seen once. The sample was PBMCs or T cells enriched from blood (not recorded which). The source is a woman aged 18-29 years who had recovered from COVID-19.

The chain joins TRBV5-5 to TRBJ1-1, with D unresolved. CDR1 SGHKS and CDR2 YYEKEE come from the germline V gene (reference sequence). The CDR3 is made up of 13 amino acids. V dropped 6 bases and J dropped 0 bases, with 9 bases sitting between them. The CDR3 DNA reads TGTGCCAGCATAAATCAGATGAACACTGAAGCTTTCTTT. Translating it yields CASINQMNTEAFF.

The chain uses TRBV7-9 and TRBJ2-1, with D possibly being TRBD2 (5 bases). The germline V and J ends were trimmed by 4 bases and 13 bases, with 11 bases remaining between them. Germline lookup yields CDR1 SEHNR and CDR2 FQNEAQ (reference sequence). The length of the CDR3 is 11 residues. The CDR3 sequence is CASSSWESQFF. In DNA, the CDR3 is TGTGCCAGCAGCTCGTGGGAGTCCCAGTTCTTC.